A selection of T cell receptor beta chains follows, all from one sample in a study of T cell responses to AZD1222 COVID-19 vaccine. The method was immunoSEQ multiplex PCR; TCRdb's version includes in-frame clones alone and lacks a portion of them. The sample gives about 150,000 clones, about nine tenths of which show up once; around 3.1% is in the top ten. The starting material was peripheral blood, obtained 28 days after the second AZD1222 dose. All receptors derive from an adult who received the AZD1222 COVID-19 vaccine. The CDR3 runs from the conserved cysteine through the conserved F or W. D genes are given only for firm matches. Rows may omit the clone size; those that give it use once, few, many or a size class.

d_gene	abundance	v_gene	j_gene	CDR3aa	CDR3nt
TRBD2	-	TRBV27	TRBJ2-7	CASSGAGGQYEQYF	TGTGCCAGCAGTGGAGCGGGGGGACAGTACGAGCAGTACTTC
-	few	TRBV5-8	TRBJ1-3	CASSFGVGGNTIYF	TGTGCCAGCAGCTTTGGGGTAGGAGGAAACACCATATATTTT
-	-	TRBV7-8	TRBJ2-1	CASSSVPLSNDEQFF	TGTGCCAGCAGCTCCGTACCGCTGTCAAACGATGAGCAGTTCTTC
TRBD2	-	TRBV10-3	TRBJ2-3	CAISILAEEGDTQYF	TGTGCCATCAGCATCCTAGCGGAGGAGGGGGATACGCAGTATTTT
-	once	TRBV3-1/TRBV3-2	TRBJ2-6	CASRLRSGANVLTF	TGTGCCAGCAGACTCAGGTCTGGGGCCAACGTCCTGACTTTC
-	-	TRBV27	TRBJ2-7	CASTPASHQGEQYF	TGTGCCAGCACCCCAGCCAGTCACCAAGGGGAGCAGTACTTC
TRBD2	-	TRBV27	TRBJ2-3	CASSLNSGTSGTDTQYF	TGTGCCAGCAGTTTAAACTCCGGGACTAGCGGCACAGATACGCAGTATTTT
-	-	TRBV10-2	TRBJ2-5	CASRFRAQETQYF	TGCGCCAGCAGGTTCAGGGCCCAAGAGACCCAGTACTTC
-	-	TRBV6-5	TRBJ1-5	CASSYGQNGQPQHF	TGTGCCAGCAGTTACGGACAGAACGGTCAGCCCCAGCATTTT
TRBD1	-	TRBV7-9	TRBJ2-1	CASSLGDRGNEQFF	TGTGCCAGCAGCTTAGGGGACAGGGGCAATGAGCAGTTCTTC
TRBD1	once	TRBV11-2	TRBJ2-1	CASSSEVGGYEQFF	TGTGCCAGCAGCTCAGAGGTAGGGGGCTATGAGCAGTTCTTC
TRBD1	-	TRBV11-2	TRBJ1-2	CASSLTQGRGQGNYGYTF	TGTGCCAGCAGCTTAACTCAGGGAAGGGGACAGGGGAACTATGGCTACACCTTC
-	-	TRBV5-1	TRBJ2-1	CASSLATWAYNEQFF	TGCGCCAGCAGCTTGGCCACATGGGCCTACAATGAGCAGTTCTTC
-	-	TRBV2	TRBJ1-5	CASHPGGDYSNQPQHF	TGTGCCAGCCACCCGGGTGGGGATTATAGCAATCAGCCCCAGCATTTT
-	-	TRBV10-3	TRBJ2-2	CAISPRSSTGRDTGELFF	TGTGCCATCAGTCCCCGCTCCTCGACAGGTCGGGACACCGGGGAGCTGTTTTTT
-	-	TRBV7-7	TRBJ2-2	CASSPYTGNTGELFF	TGTGCCAGCAGCCCGTACACAGGGAACACCGGGGAGCTGTTTTTT
TRBD1	-	TRBV29-1	TRBJ1-2	CSVYYSGTENPGYTF	TGCAGCGTTTATTATTCCGGGACAGAGAATCCAGGCTACACCTTC
-	-	TRBV6-6	TRBJ1-1	CASRGRDREAFF	TGTGCCAGCAGAGGCCGGGACCGTGAAGCTTTCTTT
-	-	TRBV5-6	TRBJ2-1	CASSLRGVSYNEQFF	TGTGCCAGCAGCTTACGAGGGGTCTCCTACAATGAGCAGTTCTTC
TRBD1	-	TRBV27	TRBJ2-5	CASSALQGAETQYF	TGTGCCAGCAGTGCCCTCCAGGGGGCAGAGACCCAGTACTTC
-	-	TRBV5-6	TRBJ1-6	CARRRGGFLNNSPLHF	TGTGCCCGCAGACGGGGGGGTTTTCTAAATAATTCACCCCTCCACTTT
-	-	TRBV24-1	TRBJ1-2	CATSEAVGSYGYTF	TGTGCCACCAGTGAGGCAGTGGGAAGCTATGGCTACACCTTC
TRBD1	-	TRBV6-5	TRBJ2-7	CASSTGGSSYEQYF	TGTGCCAGCAGTACAGGGGGGAGCTCCTACGAGCAGTACTTC
-	-	TRBV7-9	TRBJ1-1	CASSLGQQNTEAFF	TGTGCCAGCAGCCTGGGACAACAGAACACTGAAGCTTTCTTT
-	-	TRBV7-9	TRBJ2-1	CASSLSGSYNEQFF	TGTGCCAGCAGCTTAAGCGGGTCCTACAATGAGCAGTTCTTC
TRBD1	-	TRBV19	TRBJ2-2	CASSIRDRSNGELFF	TGTGCCAGTAGTATAAGGGACAGGAGTAACGGGGAGCTGTTTTTT
-	-	TRBV6-5	TRBJ1-1	CASSYSGSTMNTEAFF	TGTGCCAGCAGTTACTCGGGGTCAACCATGAACACTGAAGCTTTCTTT
-	-	TRBV14	TRBJ1-1	CASSHPRGSEAFF	TGTGCCAGCAGCCATCCCCGGGGATCTGAAGCTTTCTTT
-	-	TRBV7-6	TRBJ2-2	CASSLTVTGELFF	TGTGCCAGCAGCTTAACAGTTACCGGGGAGCTGTTTTTT
TRBD1	-	TRBV7-9	TRBJ1-6	CASSQDRGFSPLHF	TGTGCCAGCAGCCAGGACAGGGGGTTCTCACCCCTCCACTTT
-	-	TRBV12-3/TRBV12-4	TRBJ1-2	CASKAGPYGYTF	TGTGCCAGCAAAGCCGGGCCCTATGGCTACACCTTC
TRBD1	-	TRBV5-1	TRBJ2-5	CASSRDRGGETQYF	TGCGCCAGCAGCCGAGACAGGGGTGGGGAGACCCAGTACTTC
TRBD1	-	TRBV5-1	TRBJ2-3	CASSPDREEDTQYF	TGCGCCAGCAGCCCCGACAGGGAAGAAGATACGCAGTATTTT
TRBD1	-	TRBV12-3/TRBV12-4	TRBJ1-1	CASSFQGAEAFF	TGTGCCAGCAGTTTCCAGGGGGCTGAAGCTTTCTTT
-	few	TRBV27	TRBJ2-1	CASGTQGPIEQFF	TGTGCCAGCGGAACCCAGGGGCCCATAGAGCAGTTCTTC
-	-	TRBV30	TRBJ2-1	CAWSGSGYNEQFF	TGTGCCTGGAGTGGTAGCGGTTACAATGAGCAGTTCTTC
-	-	TRBV7-9	TRBJ1-5	CASSLTSNQPQHF	TGTGCCAGCAGCTTAACCAGCAATCAGCCCCAGCATTTT
TRBD2	-	TRBV3-1/TRBV3-2	TRBJ2-5	CASSQGHGSGTPPRTQYF	TGTGCCAGCAGCCAAGGTCACGGTAGCGGGACCCCCCCTCGGACCCAGTACTTC
-	-	TRBV4-1	TRBJ2-7	CASSQDSTKSYEQYF	TGCGCCAGCAGCCAAGATTCAACTAAATCTTACGAGCAGTACTTC
-	-	TRBV20-1	TRBJ1-2	CSASGLVGYTF	TGCAGTGCTTCAGGGTTGGTTGGCTACACCTTC
-	-	TRBV7-9	TRBJ1-1	CASSFVMNTEAFF	TGTGCCAGCAGCTTCGTCATGAACACTGAAGCTTTCTTT
TRBD1	once	TRBV2	TRBJ2-7	CASKGRGPSKVYEQYF	TGTGCCAGCAAGGGTAGGGGGCCATCTAAGGTCTACGAGCAGTACTTC
-	few	TRBV4-2	TRBJ1-1	CASSQGNMNTEAFF	TGTGCCAGCAGCCAAGGGAACATGAACACTGAAGCTTTCTTT
-	-	TRBV12-3/TRBV12-4	TRBJ2-2	CASSQGTTELFF	TGTGCCAGCAGCCAGGGGACGACGGAGCTGTTTTTT
-	-	TRBV9	TRBJ1-1	CASSVGQGGTEAFF	TGTGCCAGCAGCGTAGGCCAGGGCGGGACTGAAGCTTTCTTT
-	-	TRBV18	TRBJ2-2	CASSPRVGGTNTGELFF	TGTGCCAGCTCACCCCGGGTGGGCGGAACGAACACCGGGGAGCTGTTTTTT
TRBD1	-	TRBV5-8	TRBJ1-5	CASSFGTGDNQPQHF	TGTGCCAGCAGCTTTGGAACAGGGGATAATCAGCCCCAGCATTTT
-	once	TRBV11-3	TRBJ2-3	CASAHRVDNTQYF	TGTGCCAGCGCTCATAGGGTGGATAATACGCAGTATTTT